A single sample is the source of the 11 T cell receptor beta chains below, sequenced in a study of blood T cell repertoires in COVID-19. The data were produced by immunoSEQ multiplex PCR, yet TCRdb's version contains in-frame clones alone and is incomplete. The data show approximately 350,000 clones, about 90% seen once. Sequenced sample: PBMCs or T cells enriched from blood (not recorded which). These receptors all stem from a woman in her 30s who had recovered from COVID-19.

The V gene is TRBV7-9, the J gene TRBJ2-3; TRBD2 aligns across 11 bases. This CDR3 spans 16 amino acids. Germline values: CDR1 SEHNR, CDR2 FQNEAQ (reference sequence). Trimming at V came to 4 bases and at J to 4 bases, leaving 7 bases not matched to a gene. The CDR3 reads CASSWASGGFSDTQYF. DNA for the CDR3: TGTGCCAGCAGCTGGGCTAGCGGGGGGTTTTCAGATACGCAGTATTTT. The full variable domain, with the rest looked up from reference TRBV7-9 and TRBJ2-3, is DTGVSQNPRHKITKRGQNVTFRCDPISEHNRLYWYRQTLGQGPEFLTYFQNEAQLEKSRLLSDRFSAERPKGSFSTLEIQRTEQGDSAMYLCASSWASGGFSDTQYFGPGTRLTVL.

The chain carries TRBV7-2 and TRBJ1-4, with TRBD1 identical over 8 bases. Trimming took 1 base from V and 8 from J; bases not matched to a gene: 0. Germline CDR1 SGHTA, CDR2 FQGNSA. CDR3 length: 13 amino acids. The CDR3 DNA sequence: TGTGCCAGCAGCTTAGGACAGGGGGAAAAACTGTTTTTT. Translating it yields CASSLGQGEKLFF.

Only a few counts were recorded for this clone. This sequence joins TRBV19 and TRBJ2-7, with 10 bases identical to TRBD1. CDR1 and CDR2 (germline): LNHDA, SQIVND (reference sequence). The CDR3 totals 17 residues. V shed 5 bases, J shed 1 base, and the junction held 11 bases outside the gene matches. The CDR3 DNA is TGTGCCAGTAGTTCTAAATCGGCGGGACAGGGGTCCTACGAGCAGTACTTC. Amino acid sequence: CASSSKSAGQGSYEQYF.

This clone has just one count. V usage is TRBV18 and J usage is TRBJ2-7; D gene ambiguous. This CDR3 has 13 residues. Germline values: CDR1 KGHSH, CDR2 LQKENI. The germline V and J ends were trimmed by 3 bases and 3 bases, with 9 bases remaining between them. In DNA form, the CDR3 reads TGTGCCAGCTCACCGCGGATAGACTACGAGCAGTACTTC. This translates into CASSPRIDYEQYF.

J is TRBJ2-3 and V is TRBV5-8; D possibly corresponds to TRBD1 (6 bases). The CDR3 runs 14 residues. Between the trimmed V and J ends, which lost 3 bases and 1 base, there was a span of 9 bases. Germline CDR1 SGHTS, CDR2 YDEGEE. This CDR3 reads CASSSYRGTDTQYF. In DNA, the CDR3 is TGTGCCAGCAGCTCCTACAGGGGCACAGATACGCAGTATTTT.

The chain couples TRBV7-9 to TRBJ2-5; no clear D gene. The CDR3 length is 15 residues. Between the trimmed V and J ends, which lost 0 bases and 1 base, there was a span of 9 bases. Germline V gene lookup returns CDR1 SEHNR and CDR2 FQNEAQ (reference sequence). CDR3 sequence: CASSLARLGQETQYF. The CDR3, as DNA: TGTGCCAGCAGCTTAGCGCGTCTAGGCCAAGAGACCCAGTACTTC.

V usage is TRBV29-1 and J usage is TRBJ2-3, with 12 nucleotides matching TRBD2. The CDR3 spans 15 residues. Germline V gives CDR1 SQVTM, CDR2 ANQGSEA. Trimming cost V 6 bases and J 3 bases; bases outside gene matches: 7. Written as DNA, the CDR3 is TGCAGCGTGCAGAGGACTAGCGGGAAGACAGATACGCAGTATTTT. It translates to CSVQRTSGKTDTQYF.

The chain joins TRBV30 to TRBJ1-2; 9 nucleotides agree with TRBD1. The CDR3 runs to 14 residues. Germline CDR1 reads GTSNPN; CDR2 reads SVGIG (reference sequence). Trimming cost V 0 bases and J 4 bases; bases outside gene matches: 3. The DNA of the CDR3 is TGTGCCTGGAGTGTACAGGGGGCGGGCTATGGCTACACCTTC. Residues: CAWSVQGAGYGYTF.

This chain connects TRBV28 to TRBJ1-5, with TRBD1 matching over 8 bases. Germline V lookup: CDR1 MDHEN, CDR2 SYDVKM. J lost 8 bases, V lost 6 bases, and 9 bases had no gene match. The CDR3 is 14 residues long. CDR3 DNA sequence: TGTGCCAGCAGGCCAACAGGGGGTATGGAGCCCCAGCATTTT. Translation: CASRPTGGMEPQHF.

CDR3 bases: TGTGCCAGTAGTCCGGGACAGAAGAATGAAAAACTGTTTTTT. Encoded protein: CASSPGQKNEKLFF. V and J are TRBV19 and TRBJ1-4, with TRBD1 matching 7 bases. V was clipped by 5 bases and J by 5 bases; unmatched bases: 5. The CDR3 totals 14 residues. CDR1 and CDR2 (germline): LNHDA, SQIVND (reference sequence).

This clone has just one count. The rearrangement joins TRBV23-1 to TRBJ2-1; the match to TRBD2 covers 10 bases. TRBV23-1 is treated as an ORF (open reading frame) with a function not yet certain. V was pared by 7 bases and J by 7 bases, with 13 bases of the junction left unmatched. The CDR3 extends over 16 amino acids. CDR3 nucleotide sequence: TGCGCCAGCAATCCCAGAGGCAGCGGGGGGGCAAATGAGCAGTTCTTC. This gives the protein CASNPRGSGGANEQFF.